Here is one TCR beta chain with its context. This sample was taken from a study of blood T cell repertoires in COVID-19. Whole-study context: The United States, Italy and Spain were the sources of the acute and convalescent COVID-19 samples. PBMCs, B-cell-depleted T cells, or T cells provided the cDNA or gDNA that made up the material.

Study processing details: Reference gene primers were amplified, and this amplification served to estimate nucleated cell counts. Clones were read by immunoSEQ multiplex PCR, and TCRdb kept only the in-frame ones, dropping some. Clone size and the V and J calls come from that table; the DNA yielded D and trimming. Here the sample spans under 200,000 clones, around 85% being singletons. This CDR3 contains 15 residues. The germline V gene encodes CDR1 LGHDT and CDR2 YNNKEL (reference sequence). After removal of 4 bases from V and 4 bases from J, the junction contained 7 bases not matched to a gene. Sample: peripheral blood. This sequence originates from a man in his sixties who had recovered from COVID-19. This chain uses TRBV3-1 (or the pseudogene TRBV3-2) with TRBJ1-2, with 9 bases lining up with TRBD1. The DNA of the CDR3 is TGTGCCAGCAGCCTGGGGACAGGGACGGGCTATGGCTACACCTTC. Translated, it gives CASSLGTGTGYGYTF.